The rows below give T cell receptor beta chains drawn from one sample of a study of blood T cell repertoires in COVID-19. The data were produced by immunoSEQ multiplex PCR, yet TCRdb's version contains in-frame clones alone and is incomplete. The sample shows around 220,000 clones, roughly 87% of them seen only once. The sample comprised peripheral blood. The source is a man in his forties with active or convalescent COVID-19. CDR3s include the opening cysteine and the closing phenylalanine or tryptophan. A D gene is named only where the DNA matches it firmly. Clone size is stated in some rows and not others, as once, few, many or a class when expanded.

j_gene,v_gene,abundance,d_gene,CDR3aa,CDR3nt
TRBJ1-2,TRBV5-4,.,.,CASSRGTTDDYGYTF,TGTGCCAGCAGCCGTGGGACAACCGATGACTATGGCTACACCTTC
TRBJ1-2,TRBV14,.,TRBD1,CASSQALGTGENYGYTF,TGTGCCAGCAGCCAAGCTCTCGGGACAGGGGAAAACTATGGCTACACCTTC
TRBJ2-7,TRBV19,once,TRBD2,CASRRTSGSESYEQYF,TGTGCCAGTAGAAGGACTAGCGGGAGCGAATCCTACGAGCAGTACTTC
TRBJ1-1,TRBV5-1,.,TRBD1,CASSRYGTGGETEAFF,TGCGCCAGCAGTAGATATGGGACAGGGGGTGAGACTGAAGCTTTCTTT
TRBJ2-1,TRBV27,.,TRBD2,CASLRASGYNEQFF,TGTGCCAGCCTCCGGGCTAGCGGCTACAATGAGCAGTTCTTC
TRBJ1-6,TRBV19,.,.,CASSILSQNNSPLHF,TGTGCCAGTAGTATACTTTCACAGAATAATTCACCCCTCCACTTT
TRBJ2-2,TRBV18,.,.,CASSPLASGVSTGELFF,TGTGCCAGCTCACCACTGGCCTCGGGAGTGAGCACCGGGGAGCTGTTTTTT
TRBJ2-1,TRBV6-5,few,TRBD2,CAIKGLAASDEQFF,TGTGCCATTAAGGGACTAGCGGCCAGCGATGAGCAGTTCTTC
TRBJ1-3,TRBV7-6,.,TRBD1,CASSLFQGGPGNTIYF,TGTGCCAGCAGCCTCTTTCAGGGGGGCCCTGGAAACACCATATATTTT
TRBJ1-2,TRBV6-6,.,TRBD1,CASSLKLGTGVHGYTF,TGTGCCAGCAGTCTTAAGCTCGGGACAGGGGTACATGGCTACACCTTC